This T cell receptor beta chain stems from a study of cytomegalovirus exposure and HLA in healthy donors. Germline CDR1 is SNHLY and CDR2 is FYNNEI. V was cut by 4 bases and J by 2 bases, with 9 bases left in between. CDR3 size: 14 residues. Researchers ran the PCR with 60 Vbeta and 13 Jbeta primers. Generated by immunoSEQ multiplex PCR, the TCRdb table keeps only in-frame clones and is missing some. Of some 150,000 clones listed, roughly 79% are singletons. The TCR was taken from a man aged 25 to 40 in good health and CMV-seropositive. Source material: PBMCs. The rearrangement joins TRBV2 to TRBJ2-1; D uncertain. Here the CDR3 reads CASSAGSTYNEQFF. The CDR3 coding sequence is TGTGCCAGCAGTGCTGGTAGTACCTACAATGAGCAGTTCTTC.